The entry below describes one T cell receptor (beta chain). The antigen remains undetermined. These data belong to a study of T cell repertoires in cytomegalovirus infection. Overall study: It was recently identified HLA-C-restricted and well-studied HLA-B-restricted CMV epitopes that the study used. Indications came from public TCR beta signatures; they pointed to CMV infection and to a matching HLA type.

Germline V gene sequence: CDR1 MGHRA, CDR2 YSYEKL. With 0 bases removed from V and 7 bases from J, the gap between germline ends came to 15 bases. The CDR3 consists of 16 residues. MiXCR was run by TCRdb on the reads, yielding one entry per CDR3 protein. The sample carries about 570,000 distinct CDR3 sequences, around two fifths recorded once. Sequences were derived from cultured PBMCs, sampled from culture after CMV antigen stimulation. The receptor was derived from a human donor in good health (CMV status not recorded). Some clones in this sample may be carry-over from other donors' samples. The chain recombines TRBV4-1 with TRBJ1-4; a weak D match, TRBD1 (5 bases). This CDR3 is CASSQEGTAGREKLFF. The CDR3 DNA reads TGCGCCAGCAGCCAAGAAGGGACCGCGGGGCGTGAAAAACTGTTTTTT.